The rows below give T cell receptor beta chains drawn from one sample of a study of blood T cells in healthy people across ages. TCRdb used MiXCR to reprocess the 5' RACE reads, holding one entry per CDR3 protein. The sample yields 1.5 million to 2 million distinct CDR3 sequences, approximately 30% seen once. Sequencing was performed on blood. The receptors stem from a woman aged 25 to 45 in good health. Each CDR3 is given with its conserved first and last residue. Fields, in order: V gene, J gene, CDR3 protein.

v_call: TRBV29-1
j_call: TRBJ1-2
cdr3_aa: CSVATETYGYTF

v_call: TRBV12-3/TRBV12-4
j_call: TRBJ1-3
cdr3_aa: CASSLQVRGGGNTIYF

v_call: TRBV7-6
j_call: TRBJ1-1
cdr3_aa: CASSPSGGAYTEAFF

v_call: TRBV20-1
j_call: TRBJ2-1
cdr3_aa: CSARPGTARRNEQFF

v_call: TRBV5-1
j_call: TRBJ1-2
cdr3_aa: CASSSDRGTNNYGYTF

v_call: TRBV7-2
j_call: TRBJ2-7
cdr3_aa: CASSGLGAGDYVQYF

v_call: TRBV4-1
j_call: TRBJ1-6
cdr3_aa: CASSPRGVNSPLHF

v_call: TRBV20-1
j_call: TRBJ2-3
cdr3_aa: CTMVASSADTQYF

v_call: TRBV4-3
j_call: TRBJ1-2
cdr3_aa: CASSQDWGDRGSGYTF

v_call: TRBV28
j_call: TRBJ2-7
cdr3_aa: CASSRQVAGAYEQYF